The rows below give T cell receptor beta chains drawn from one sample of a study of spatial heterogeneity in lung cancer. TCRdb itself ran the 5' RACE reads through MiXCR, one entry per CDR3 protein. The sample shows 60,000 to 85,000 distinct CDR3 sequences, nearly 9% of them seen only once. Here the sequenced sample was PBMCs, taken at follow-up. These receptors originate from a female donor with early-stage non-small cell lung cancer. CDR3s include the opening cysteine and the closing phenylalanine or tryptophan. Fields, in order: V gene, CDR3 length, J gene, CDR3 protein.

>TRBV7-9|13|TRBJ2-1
CASSLVAGMPQFF
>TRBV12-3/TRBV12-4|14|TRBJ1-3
CASSYGAQGNTIYF
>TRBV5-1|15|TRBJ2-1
CASSRTQSSYNEQFF
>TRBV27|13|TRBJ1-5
CASSLVGSQPQHF
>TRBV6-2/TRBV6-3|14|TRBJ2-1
CASRGRRKYNEQFF
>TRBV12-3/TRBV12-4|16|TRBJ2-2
CASSFGTGTNTGELFF
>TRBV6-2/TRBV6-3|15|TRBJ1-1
CASSYLGPTNTEAFF
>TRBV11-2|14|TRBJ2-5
CASSLNSLQETQYF
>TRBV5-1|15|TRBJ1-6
CASSLADGGSSPLHF
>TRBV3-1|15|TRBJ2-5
CASSPGQGLQETQYF
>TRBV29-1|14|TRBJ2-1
CSPSRVAGHNEQFF
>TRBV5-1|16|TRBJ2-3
CASSLGATVSTDTQYF
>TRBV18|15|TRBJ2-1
CASSPGGAPYNEQFF
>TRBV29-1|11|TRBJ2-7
CSVVSLYEQYF
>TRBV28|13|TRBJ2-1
CASSRGPGNEQFF
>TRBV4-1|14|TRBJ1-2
CASSQASGGYGYTF
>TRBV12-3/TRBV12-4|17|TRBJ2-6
CASNTQGFSAGANVLTF
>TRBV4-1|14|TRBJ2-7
CASSHTGTAYEQYF
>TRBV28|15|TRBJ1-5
CASSRGWGTTQPQHF
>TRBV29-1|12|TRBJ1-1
CSSWGQGPEAFF
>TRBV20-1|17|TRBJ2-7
CSARDRASGSAVDEQYF
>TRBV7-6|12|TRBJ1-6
CASSLAGVPLHF
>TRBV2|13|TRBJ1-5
CASRGQSNQPQHF
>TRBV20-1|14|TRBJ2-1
CSAPREDLNNEQFF
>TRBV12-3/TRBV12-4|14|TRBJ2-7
CASSLGQGMYEQYF
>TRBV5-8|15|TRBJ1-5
CASSFSAGDHQPQHF
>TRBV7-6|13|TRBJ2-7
CASNPLAGGEQYF
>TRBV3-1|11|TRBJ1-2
CASSQDGGYTF
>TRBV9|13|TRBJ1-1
CASSVFTLGRAFF